These T cell receptor beta chains were read from a single sample in a study of shared clonotypes between healthy human individuals. Clones were read by immunoSEQ multiplex PCR, and TCRdb kept only the in-frame ones, dropping some. Of about 1,900,000 clones listed, around 96% are singletons. Input material: naive CD8+ T cells sorted from blood. The receptors derive from a man younger than 35 in good health. Each CDR3 is given with its conserved first and last residue. The D gene is left open where the match is weak. Expanded clones are given a class, and other clones once, few, many or no size at all.

d_gene | j_gene | abundance | v_gene | CDR3aa | CDR3nt
NA | TRBJ1-5 | NA | TRBV2 | CASSEGRTAHLPQHF | TGTGCCAGCAGTGAAGGTCGGACAGCTCACTTGCCCCAGCATTTT
NA | TRBJ1-6 | NA | TRBV27 | CASSLGYDSPLHF | TGTGCCAGCAGTTTAGGGTATGATTCACCCCTCCACTTT
TRBD2 | TRBJ2-2 | NA | TRBV2 | CATGLAGEGTGELFF | TGTGCCACGGGACTAGCGGGAGAGGGAACCGGGGAGCTGTTTTTT
NA | TRBJ2-1 | NA | TRBV9 | CASSDISAYNEQFF | TGTGCCAGCAGCGATATTAGCGCCTACAATGAGCAGTTCTTC
TRBD2 | TRBJ2-5 | NA | TRBV2 | CASSFSPGGGPRETQYF | TGTGCCAGCAGCTTCTCCCCGGGGGGAGGTCCGAGGGAGACCCAGTACTTC
TRBD2 | TRBJ2-1 | once | TRBV5-1 | CASSPGLAGGPFDEQFF | TGCGCCAGCAGCCCGGGACTAGCGGGGGGGCCATTCGATGAGCAGTTCTTC
TRBD1 | TRBJ1-1 | NA | TRBV7-3 | CASSLTGTGNTEAFF | TGTGCCAGCAGCTTAACCGGGACAGGGAACACTGAAGCTTTCTTT
NA | TRBJ1-4 | NA | TRBV11-2 | CASSLVLREKLFF | TGTGCCAGCAGCTTAGTTCTCAGAGAAAAACTGTTTTTT
TRBD2 | TRBJ2-1 | NA | TRBV30 | CAWSGLAGGDNEQFF | TGTGCCTGGAGTGGTCTAGCGGGAGGGGACAATGAGCAGTTCTTC
NA | TRBJ1-2 | NA | TRBV27 | CASSLFPPGGAPYGYTF | TGTGCCAGCAGTTTATTTCCCCCGGGGGGGGCCCCCTATGGCTACACCTTC
NA | TRBJ2-7 | NA | TRBV7-4 | CASRQYEQYF | TGTGCCAGCAGACAATACGAGCAGTACTTC
NA | TRBJ2-1 | NA | TRBV29-1 | CSVEGISYNEQFF | TGCAGCGTAGAAGGGATCTCCTACAATGAGCAGTTCTTC
NA | TRBJ2-7 | NA | TRBV11-2 | CASSFRRDRIPSYEQYF | TGTGCCAGCAGCTTTAGGCGGGACCGTATCCCCTCCTACGAGCAGTACTTC
NA | TRBJ2-7 | few | TRBV7-2 | CASSLEGTYYEQYF | TGTGCCAGCAGCTTAGAGGGGACTTACTACGAGCAGTACTTC
NA | TRBJ1-4 | NA | TRBV6-5 | CASSYTSGPNEKLFF | TGTGCCAGCAGTTACACTTCGGGGCCTAATGAAAAACTGTTTTTT
NA | TRBJ1-1 | NA | TRBV2 | CASLPATEAFF | TGTGCCAGCCTACCGGCGACTGAAGCTTTCTTT
NA | TRBJ2-5 | NA | TRBV5-1 | CASSYLPEETQYF | TGCGCCAGCAGTTATCTGCCAGAGGAGACCCAGTACTTC
TRBD1 | TRBJ2-7 | NA | TRBV4-3 | CASSQLTGFDYEQYF | TGCGCCAGCAGCCAACTGACAGGGTTCGACTACGAGCAGTACTTC
NA | TRBJ2-2 | once | TRBV19 | CASSSWATNTGELFF | TGTGCCAGTAGTTCATGGGCGACGAACACCGGGGAGCTGTTTTTT
NA | TRBJ1-6 | NA | TRBV13 | CASSLEGSRDSPLHF | TGTGCCAGCAGCTTAGAGGGGTCCCGGGATTCACCCCTCCACTTT
NA | TRBJ2-7 | NA | TRBV5-4 | CASSPMGGYEQYF | TGTGCCAGCAGCCCGATGGGGGGCTACGAGCAGTACTTC
TRBD2 | TRBJ2-5 | NA | TRBV2 | CASYGLAGTETQYF | TGTGCCAGCTACGGACTAGCGGGTACAGAGACCCAGTACTTC
NA | TRBJ2-7 | NA | TRBV14 | CASSQETGQIYEQYF | TGTGCCAGCAGCCAGGAGACAGGACAGATCTACGAGCAGTACTTC
TRBD2 | TRBJ2-7 | NA | TRBV7-8 | CASSFTGGEQYF | TGTGCCAGCAGCTTTACGGGAGGGGAGCAGTACTTC
NA | TRBJ1-5 | NA | TRBV5-6 | CASSLRTDNQPQHF | TGTGCCAGCAGCTTAAGGACAGACAATCAGCCCCAGCATTTT
TRBD1 | TRBJ2-7 | NA | TRBV27 | CASRRQGQGYEQYF | TGTGCCAGCAGGAGACAGGGTCAGGGCTACGAGCAGTACTTC
NA | TRBJ2-1 | once | TRBV4-3 | CASSPTVGDQYNEQFF | TGCGCCAGCAGTCCAACGGTGGGGGACCAATACAATGAGCAGTTCTTC
NA | TRBJ2-7 | NA | TRBV25-1 | CASSESKIKYF | TGTGCCAGCAGTGAATCCAAGATTAAGTACTTC
TRBD1 | TRBJ1-2 | NA | TRBV6-1 | CASSEDPDRGNYGYTF | TGTGCCAGCAGTGAAGACCCGGACAGGGGTAACTATGGCTACACCTTC
NA | TRBJ2-5 | NA | TRBV11-2 | CASSLDWSTQETQYF | TGTGCCAGCAGCTTAGACTGGTCTACCCAAGAGACCCAGTACTTC
NA | TRBJ2-3 | NA | TRBV5-6 | CASSLVAVTDTQYF | TGTGCCAGCAGCTTGGTCGCGGTCACAGATACGCAGTATTTT
NA | TRBJ2-7 | NA | TRBV10-2 | CAARSGGNEQYF | TGCGCCGCTAGGTCAGGGGGGAACGAGCAGTACTTC